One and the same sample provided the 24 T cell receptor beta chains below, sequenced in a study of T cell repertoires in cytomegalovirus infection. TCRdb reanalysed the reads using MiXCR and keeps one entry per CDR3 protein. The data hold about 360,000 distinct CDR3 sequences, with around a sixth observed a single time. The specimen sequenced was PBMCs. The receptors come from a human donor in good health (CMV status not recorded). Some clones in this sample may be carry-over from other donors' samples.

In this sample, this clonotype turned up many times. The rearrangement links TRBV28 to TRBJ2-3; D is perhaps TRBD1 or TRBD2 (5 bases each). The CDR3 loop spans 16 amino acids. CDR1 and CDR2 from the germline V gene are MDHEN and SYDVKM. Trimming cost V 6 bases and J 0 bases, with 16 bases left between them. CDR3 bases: TGTGCCAGCAGCAGCATCGGGACGCCTAGCACAGATACGCAGTATTTT. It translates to CASSSIGTPSTDTQYF. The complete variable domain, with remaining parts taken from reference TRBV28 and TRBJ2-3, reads DVKVTQSSRYLVKRTGEKVFLECVQDMDHENMFWYRQDPGLGLRLIYFSYDVKMKEKGDIPEGYSVSREKKERFSLILESASTNQTSMYLCASSSIGTPSTDTQYFGPGTRLTVL.

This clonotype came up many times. CDR3 DNA sequence: TGTGCCAGCAGCTTAGCCAGTGATAGCACAGATACGCAGTATTTT. Translation: CASSLASDSTDTQYF. The gene calls are TRBV7-6 and TRBJ2-3; D remains unclear. Germline CDR1 and CDR2: SGHVS and FNYEAQ. The length of the CDR3 is 15 residues. Trimming pared 0 bases from V and 0 bases from J, leaving 7 bases between. The full variable domain, with the rest looked up from reference TRBV7-6 and TRBJ2-3, is GAGVSQSPRYKVTKRGQDVALRCDPISGHVSLYWYRQALGQGPEFLTYFNYEAQQDKSGLPNDRFSAERPEGSISTLTIQRTEQRDSAMYRCASSLASDSTDTQYFGPGTRLTVL.

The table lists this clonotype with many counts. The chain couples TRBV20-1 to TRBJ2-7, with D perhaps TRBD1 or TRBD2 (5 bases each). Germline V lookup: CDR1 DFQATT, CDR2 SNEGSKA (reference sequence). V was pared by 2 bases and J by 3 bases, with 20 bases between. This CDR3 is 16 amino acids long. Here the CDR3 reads CSARRGGARGFYEQYF. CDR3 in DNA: TGCAGTGCTAGAAGGGGTGGCGCCCGAGGGTTCTACGAGCAGTACTTC.

CDR3 loop: CASRGGKGRNEQYF. The CDR3 DNA sequence: TGTGCCTCCCGGGGAGGGAAAGGTCGGAACGAGCAGTACTTC. The chain has TRBV12-3 or TRBV12-4 and TRBJ2-7, with 7 bases aligning to TRBD2. The J segment lost 5 bases and the V segment lost 11 bases, leaving 15 bases of the junction unmatched. CDR3 length equals 14 residues.

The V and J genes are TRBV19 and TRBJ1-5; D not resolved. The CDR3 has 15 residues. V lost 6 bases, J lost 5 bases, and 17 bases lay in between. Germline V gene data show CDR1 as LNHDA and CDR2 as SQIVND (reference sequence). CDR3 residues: CASRPKGGYYQPQHF. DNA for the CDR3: TGTGCCAGTAGACCTAAGGGAGGATATTATCAGCCCCAGCATTTT.

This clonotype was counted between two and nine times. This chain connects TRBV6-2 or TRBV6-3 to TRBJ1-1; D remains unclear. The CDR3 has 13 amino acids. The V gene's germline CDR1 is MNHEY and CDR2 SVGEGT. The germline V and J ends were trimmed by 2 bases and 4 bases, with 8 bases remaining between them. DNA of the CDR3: TGTGCCAGCAGTTACCTCGAGTCCACTGAAGCTTTCTTT. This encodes CASSYLESTEAFF.

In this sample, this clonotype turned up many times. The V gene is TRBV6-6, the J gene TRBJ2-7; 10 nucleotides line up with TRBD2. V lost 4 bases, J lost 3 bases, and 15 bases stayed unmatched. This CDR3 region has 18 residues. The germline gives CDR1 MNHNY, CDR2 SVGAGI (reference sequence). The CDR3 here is CASSLVLAGDNLDYEQYF. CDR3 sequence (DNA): TGTGCCAGCAGTTTGGTTCTAGCGGGGGATAACCTCGACTACGAGCAGTACTTC.

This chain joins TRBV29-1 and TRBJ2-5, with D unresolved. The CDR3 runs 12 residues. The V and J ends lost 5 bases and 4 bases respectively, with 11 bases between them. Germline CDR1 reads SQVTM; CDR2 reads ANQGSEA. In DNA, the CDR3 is TGCAGCGTTCTTTCCGGACGAGAGACCCAGTACTTC. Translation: CSVLSGRETQYF.

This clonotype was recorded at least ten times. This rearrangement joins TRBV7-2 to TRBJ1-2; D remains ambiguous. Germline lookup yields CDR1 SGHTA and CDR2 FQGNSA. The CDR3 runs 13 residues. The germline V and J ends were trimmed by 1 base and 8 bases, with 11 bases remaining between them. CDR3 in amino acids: CASSLGVGIGYTF. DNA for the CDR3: TGTGCCAGCAGCTTAGGCGTAGGGATAGGCTACACCTTC.

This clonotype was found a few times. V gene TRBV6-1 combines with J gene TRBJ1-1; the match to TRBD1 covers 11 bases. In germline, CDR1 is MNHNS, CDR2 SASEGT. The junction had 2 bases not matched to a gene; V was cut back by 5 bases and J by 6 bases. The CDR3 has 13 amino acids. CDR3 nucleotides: TGTGCCAGCAGTTGGGGACAGGGGGCTGAAGCTTTCTTT. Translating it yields CASSWGQGAEAFF.

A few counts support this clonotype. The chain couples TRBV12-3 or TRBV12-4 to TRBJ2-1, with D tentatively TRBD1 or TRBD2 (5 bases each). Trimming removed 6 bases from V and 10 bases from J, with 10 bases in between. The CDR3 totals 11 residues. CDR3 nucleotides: TGTGCCAGCAGCTCCGAGGGGGAGCAGTTCTTC. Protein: CASSSEGEQFF.

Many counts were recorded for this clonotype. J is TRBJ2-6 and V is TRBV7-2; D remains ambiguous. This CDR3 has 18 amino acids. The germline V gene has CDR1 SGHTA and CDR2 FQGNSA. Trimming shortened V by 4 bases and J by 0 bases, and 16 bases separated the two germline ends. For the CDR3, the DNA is TGTGCCAGCAGCTCACGCTGGGTCGCTAGCTCTGGGGCCAACGTCCTGACTTTC. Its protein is CASSSRWVASSGANVLTF.

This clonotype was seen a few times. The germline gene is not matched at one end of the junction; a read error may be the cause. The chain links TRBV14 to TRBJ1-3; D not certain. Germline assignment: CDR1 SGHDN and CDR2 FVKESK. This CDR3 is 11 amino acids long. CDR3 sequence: CASSVSWVFVF. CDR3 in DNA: TGTGCCAGCAGCGTCTCATGGGTATTTGTCTTT.

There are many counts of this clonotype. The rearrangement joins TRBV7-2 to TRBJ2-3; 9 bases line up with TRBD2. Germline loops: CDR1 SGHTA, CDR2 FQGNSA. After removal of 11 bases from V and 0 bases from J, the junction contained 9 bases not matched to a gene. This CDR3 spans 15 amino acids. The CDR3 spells CASGRRGGSTDTQYF. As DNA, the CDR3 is TGTGCCTCCGGGAGGCGGGGGGGGAGCACAGATACGCAGTATTTT.

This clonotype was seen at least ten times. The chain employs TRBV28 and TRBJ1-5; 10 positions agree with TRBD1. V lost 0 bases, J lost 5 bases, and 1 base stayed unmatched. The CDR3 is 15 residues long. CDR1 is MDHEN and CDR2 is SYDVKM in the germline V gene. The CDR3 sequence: CASSLWGQGYQPQHF. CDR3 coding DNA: TGTGCCAGCAGTTTATGGGGACAGGGGTATCAGCCCCAGCATTTT.

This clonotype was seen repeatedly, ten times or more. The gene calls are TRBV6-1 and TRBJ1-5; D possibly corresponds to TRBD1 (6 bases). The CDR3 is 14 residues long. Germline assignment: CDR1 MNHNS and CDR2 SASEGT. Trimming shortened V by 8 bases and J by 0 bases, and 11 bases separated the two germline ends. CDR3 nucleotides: TGTGCCAGCTTGCGGACAGATAGCAATCAGCCCCAGCATTTT. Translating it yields CASLRTDSNQPQHF.

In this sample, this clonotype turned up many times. The CDR3 spells CASSLGTGYYGYTF. The CDR3 nucleotides are TGTGCCAGCAGCTTAGGGACAGGGTACTATGGCTACACCTTC. V gene TRBV7-9 combines with J gene TRBJ1-2, with 8 bases aligning to TRBD1. This CDR3 is 14 amino acids long. Germline lookup yields CDR1 SEHNR and CDR2 FQNEAQ (reference sequence). Losses at the gene ends were 1 base for V and 3 bases for J; bases not matched to a gene: 1.

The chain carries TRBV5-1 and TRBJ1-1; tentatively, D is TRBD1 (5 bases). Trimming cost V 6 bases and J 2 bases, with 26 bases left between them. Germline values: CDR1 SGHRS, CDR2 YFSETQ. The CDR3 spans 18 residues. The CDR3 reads CASIPGLGVGGANTEAFF. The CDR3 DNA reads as TGCGCCAGCATCCCGGGACTTGGGGTCGGAGGGGCTAACACTGAAGCTTTCTTT.

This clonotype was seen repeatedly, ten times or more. CDR3 nucleotide sequence: TGTGCCAGCAGCTTCAAACAGGGGGATGGCTACACCTTC. Residues: CASSFKQGDGYTF. The gene calls are TRBV11-3 and TRBJ1-2; 8 positions agree with TRBD1. The germline CDR1 and CDR2 sequences are SGHNT and YENEEA. V lost 3 bases and J lost 6; bases outside the gene matches: 3. The CDR3 runs 13 residues.

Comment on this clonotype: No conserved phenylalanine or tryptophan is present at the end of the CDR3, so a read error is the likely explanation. CDR3 protein: CASSHLDRSYTL. CDR3 DNA sequence: TGTGCCAGCAGCCACCTCGACAGGAGCTACACCTTA. The rearrangement uses TRBV12-3 or TRBV12-4 and TRBJ1-2; tentatively, D is TRBD1 (6 bases). Trimming took 6 bases from V and 9 from J, leaving 14 bases between them. This CDR3 comprises 12 residues.

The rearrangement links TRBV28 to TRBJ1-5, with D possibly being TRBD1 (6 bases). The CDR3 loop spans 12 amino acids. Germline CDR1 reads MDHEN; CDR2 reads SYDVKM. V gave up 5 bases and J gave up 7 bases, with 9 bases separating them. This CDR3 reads CASSITGQPQHF. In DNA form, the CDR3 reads TGTGCCAGCAGTATAACAGGGCAGCCCCAGCATTTT.

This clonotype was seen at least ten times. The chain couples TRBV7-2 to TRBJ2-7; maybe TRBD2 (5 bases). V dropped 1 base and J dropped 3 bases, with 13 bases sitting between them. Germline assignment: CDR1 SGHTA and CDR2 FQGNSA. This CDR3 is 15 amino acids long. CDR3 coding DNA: TGTGCCAGCAGCTTAGTGGGCGGGTCCAACTACGAGCAGTACTTC. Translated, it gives CASSLVGGSNYEQYF.

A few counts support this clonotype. The CDR3 is CASRSTGRGVEQFF. In DNA, the CDR3 is TGTGCCAGCAGGTCCACTGGCAGGGGCGTTGAGCAGTTCTTC. The chain uses TRBV12-3 or TRBV12-4 and TRBJ2-1; D perhaps matches TRBD1 (6 bases). CDR3 length: 14 amino acids. V lost 6 bases and J 9 bases, leaving 18 bases between the germline ends.

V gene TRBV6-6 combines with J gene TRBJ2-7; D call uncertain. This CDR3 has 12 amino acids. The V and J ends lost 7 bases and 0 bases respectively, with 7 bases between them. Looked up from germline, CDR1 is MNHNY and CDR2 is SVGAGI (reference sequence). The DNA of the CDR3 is TGTGCCAGCACGGGTCCCTCCTACGAGCAGTACTTC. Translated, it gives CASTGPSYEQYF.